This T cell receptor (beta chain) emerged from a study of blood T cell repertoires in COVID-19. Study information: Specimens from acute and convalescent COVID-19 originated in the United States, Italy and Spain. T cells, B-cell-depleted T cells, or PBMCs provided the cDNA or gDNA that served as material.

Authors' methods: Estimates of nucleated cell counts were drawn from the amplification of reference gene primers. TCRdb's table, derived via immunoSEQ multiplex PCR, lists solely in-frame clones and lacks some. The V and J calls and clone size were taken over from that table, and D and trimming were inferred from the DNA. The data show 150,000 to 200,000 clones, with about nine tenths seen just once and less than 3.5% held by the top ten. J lost 5 bases, V lost 3 bases, and 2 bases had no gene match. The CDR3 has 15 amino acids. The germline V gene encodes CDR1 SGHTA and CDR2 FQGTGA. The chain couples TRBV7-3 to TRBJ2-2; TRBD2 aligns across 11 bases. The sequencing input was peripheral blood. The clonotype comes from a man between 70 and 80 years old with acute or convalescent COVID-19. The CDR3 DNA reads TGTGCCAGCAGCTTTCTAGCGGGAGGTACCGGGGAGCTGTTTTTT. Amino acid sequence: CASSFLAGGTGELFF.